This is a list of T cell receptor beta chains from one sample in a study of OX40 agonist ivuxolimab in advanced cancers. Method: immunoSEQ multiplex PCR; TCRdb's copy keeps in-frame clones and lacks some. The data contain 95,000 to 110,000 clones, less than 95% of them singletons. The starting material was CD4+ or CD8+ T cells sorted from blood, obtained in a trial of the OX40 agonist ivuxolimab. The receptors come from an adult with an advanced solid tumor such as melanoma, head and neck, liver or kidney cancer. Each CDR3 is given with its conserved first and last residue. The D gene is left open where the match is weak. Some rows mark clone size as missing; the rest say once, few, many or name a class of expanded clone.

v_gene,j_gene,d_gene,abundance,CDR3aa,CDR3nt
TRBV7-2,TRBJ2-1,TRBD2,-,CASSLAHWLAGGHEQFF,TGTGCCAGCAGCTTAGCCCATTGGCTAGCGGGAGGACATGAGCAGTTCTTC
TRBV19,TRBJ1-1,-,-,CASSIDLSTEAFF,TGTGCCAGTAGTATAGACCTGAGCACTGAAGCTTTCTTT
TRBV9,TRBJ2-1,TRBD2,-,CASSPPSGRLGEQFF,TGTGCCAGCAGCCCACCTAGCGGGAGGCTTGGGGAGCAGTTCTTC
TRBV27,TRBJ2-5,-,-,CASSLSWQETQYF,TGTGCCAGCAGTTTATCGTGGCAAGAGACCCAGTACTTC
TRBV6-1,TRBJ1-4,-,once,CASSTTGPREKLFF,TGTGCCAGCAGTACGACAGGACCCAGGGAAAAACTGTTTTTT
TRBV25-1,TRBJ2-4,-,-,CASSESGKADIQYF,TGTGCCAGCAGTGAATCTGGGAAAGCGGACATTCAGTACTTC
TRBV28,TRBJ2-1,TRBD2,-,CASSTSGHYNEQFF,TGTGCCAGCAGCACTAGCGGGCATTACAATGAGCAGTTCTTC
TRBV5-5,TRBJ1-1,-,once,CASSLAGHMNTEAFF,TGTGCCAGCAGCTTGGCCGGCCACATGAACACTGAAGCTTTCTTT
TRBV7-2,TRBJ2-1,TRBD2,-,CASSPGAPVRGSGDNEQFF,TGTGCCAGCAGCCCCGGGGCCCCGGTTCGCGGGAGTGGTGACAATGAGCAGTTCTTC
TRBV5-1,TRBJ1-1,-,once,CASSPRAENTEAFF,TGCGCCAGCAGCCCCCGGGCCGAGAACACTGAAGCTTTCTTT
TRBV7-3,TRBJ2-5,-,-,CASSLGRLIQETQYF,TGTGCCAGCAGCTTAGGCAGATTAATACAAGAGACCCAGTACTTC
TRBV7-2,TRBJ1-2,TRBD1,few,CASSQAGTGDGYTF,TGTGCCAGCAGCCAGGCCGGGACAGGGGATGGCTACACCTTC
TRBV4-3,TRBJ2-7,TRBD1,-,CASSPGQGEYEQYF,TGCGCCAGCAGCCCTGGACAGGGGGAATACGAGCAGTACTTC
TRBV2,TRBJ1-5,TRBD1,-,CASRTGQDSNQPQHF,TGTGCCAGCAGAACGGGACAGGACAGCAATCAGCCCCAGCATTTT
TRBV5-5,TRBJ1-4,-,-,CATGRGLYSEKLFF,TGTGCCACTGGGCGAGGTTTGTACAGTGAAAAACTGTTTTTT
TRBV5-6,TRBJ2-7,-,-,CASSLGVERVYEQYF,TGTGCCAGCAGCTTGGGAGTAGAGAGGGTGTACGAGCAGTACTTC
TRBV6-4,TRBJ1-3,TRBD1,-,CASSGEDRGRKFGNTIYF,TGTGCCAGCAGCGGAGAGGACAGGGGGCGAAAATTTGGAAACACCATATATTTT
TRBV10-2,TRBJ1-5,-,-,CASSISNFGQPQHF,TGCGCCAGCAGTATCTCAAATTTCGGTCAGCCCCAGCATTTT
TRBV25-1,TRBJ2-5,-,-,CASSRETQYF,TGTGCCAGCAGTAGGGAGACCCAGTACTTC
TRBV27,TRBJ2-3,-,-,CASSLSWITDTQYF,TGTGCCAGCAGTTTATCGTGGATCACAGATACGCAGTATTTT
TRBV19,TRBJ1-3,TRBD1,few,CASMDRSFSGNTIYF,TGTGCCAGTATGGACAGGTCTTTCTCTGGAAACACCATATATTTT
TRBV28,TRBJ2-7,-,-,CASSDPTYEQYF,TGTGCCAGCAGCGACCCGACCTACGAGCAGTACTTC
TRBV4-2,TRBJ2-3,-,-,CASSQAPPGTATDTQYF,TGTGCCAGCAGCCAAGCACCCCCCGGAACGGCCACAGATACGCAGTATTTT
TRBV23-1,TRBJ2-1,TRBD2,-,CATYIGSSGRAANEQFF,TGCGCCACCTACATAGGGTCAAGCGGGAGGGCCGCCAATGAGCAGTTCTTC
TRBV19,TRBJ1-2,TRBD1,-,CASSTTRTTGTHGYTF,TGTGCCAGTAGTACCACTAGAACGACAGGGACCCATGGCTACACCTTC
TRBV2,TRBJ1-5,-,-,CASSEGYSNQPQHF,TGTGCCAGCAGTGAAGGTTATAGCAATCAGCCCCAGCATTTT
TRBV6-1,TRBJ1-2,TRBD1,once,CASRQGQGAFDYTF,TGTGCCAGCAGGCAAGGACAGGGGGCCTTTGACTACACCTTC